This TCR beta chain was sequenced during a study of post-analysis software for immune sequencing data. Broader study findings: Normalized Chao1 diversity was significantly lower in multiple sclerosis patients than in controls. The study found TRBV5-6, TRBV5-1 and TRBV20-1 among roughly 5 TRBV segments more frequent in patients than controls.

The V end was cut by 0 bases, the J end by 3 bases, with 13 bases between. CDR3 size: 15 residues. The germline CDR1 and CDR2 sequences are SGHRS and YFSETQ. Points on this clonotype: Its antigen is not identified.

Carried by the TCR beta cDNA libraries were unique molecular identifiers. TCRdb reanalysed the PCR reads using MiXCR and keeps one entry per CDR3 protein. The repertoire holds roughly 400,000 distinct CDR3 sequences, with 39% as singletons. The source material was blood. The chain combines TRBV5-1 with TRBJ2-7; D could derive from TRBD1 or TRBD2 (5 bases each). The clonotype was recovered from a girl aged 2-10 years with multiple sclerosis. CDR3 nucleotide sequence: TGCGCCAGCAGCTTGGGAGGGGCTGGACTCTACGAGCAGTACTTC. Translation: CASSLGGAGLYEQYF.